This T cell receptor (beta chain) stems from a study of T cells in Graves' hyperthyroidism and ophthalmopathy. Study-level results: The model's output predicted ophthalmopathy at a median of around 7 months prior to onset.

The CDR3 extends over 16 amino acids. V was clipped by 3 bases and J by 2 bases; unmatched bases: 6. The TCR beta CDR3 regions underwent amplification using RNA transcripts as the source. Primed by the HTBI set, a first-round RT-PCR was run on the TCR CDR3. TCRdb ran MiXCR on the multiplex PCR reads and lists one entry per CDR3 protein. The profile shows around 600,000 distinct CDR3 sequences, around 13% of them singletons. At least ten counts were recorded for this clonotype. Antigen: not known. The study excluded patients with uncontrolled infection, other autoimmune disease, pregnancy or lactation. The source material was blood. The clonotype comes from a woman in her forties or fifties with Graves' ophthalmopathy. The J gene is TRBJ1-3, the V gene TRBV12-3 or TRBV12-4; 8 bases fit TRBD1. For the CDR3, the DNA is TGTGCCAGCAGTTTCCCCGACAGGGGCACTGGAAACACCATATATTTT. As protein: CASSFPDRGTGNTIYF.